A single sample is the source of the 31 T cell receptor beta chains below, sequenced in a study of blood T cell repertoires in COVID-19. The repertoire was sequenced with immunoSEQ multiplex PCR; TCRdb's copy has only in-frame clones and lacks some. Among some 490,000 clones listed, 80% to 90% were seen once. The sequenced material came from peripheral blood. These receptors all come from a human donor in a cohort sampled during active COVID-19.

This chain uses TRBV29-1 with TRBJ1-3; D unclear. CDR1 and CDR2 from the germline V gene are SQVTM and ANQGSEA. V lost 5 bases to trimming and J lost 1 base, with 9 bases between them. The CDR3 is 13 residues long. Here the CDR3 reads CSVSSVSGNTIYF. As DNA, the CDR3 is TGCAGCGTTTCCAGCGTTTCTGGAAACACCATATATTTT.

J is TRBJ1-1 and V is TRBV5-1, with a tentative D call TRBD1 (6 bases). The CDR3 sequence is 16 residues long. Trimming shortened V by 5 bases and J by 0 bases, and 17 bases separated the two germline ends. Germline-derived CDR1 and CDR2 are SGHRS and YFSETQ. The CDR3 DNA follows: TGCGCCAGCAGTTTAAATTTCGACAGGATGAACACTGAAGCTTTCTTT. It specifies CASSLNFDRMNTEAFF.

The chain couples TRBV6-5 to TRBJ1-5; tentative D call: TRBD1 (5 bases). CDR3 length: 14 residues. Germline assignment: CDR1 MNHEY and CDR2 SVGAGI. Trimming shortened V by 2 bases and J by 1 base, and 6 bases separated the two germline ends. The CDR3 protein is CASSYGGSNQPQHF. The CDR3 DNA sequence: TGTGCCAGCAGTTACGGGGGGAGCAATCAGCCCCAGCATTTT.

The genes are TRBV27 and TRBJ2-2, with TRBD1 identical over 7 bases. The CDR3 contains 15 residues. In germline, CDR1 is MNHEY, CDR2 SMNVEV (reference sequence). With 8 bases clipped from V and 5 bases from J, the junction kept 11 bases outside the gene matches. CDR3 region: CASSRRQGGTGELFF. Here the CDR3 DNA reads TGTGCCAGCTCGAGGAGACAGGGTGGTACCGGGGAGCTGTTTTTT.

This chain joins TRBV7-2 and TRBJ1-5, with TRBD1 as a possible D gene (6 bases). Deletions cut 4 bases from V and 0 bases from J, with 16 bases between. The CDR3 loop spans 17 amino acids. Germline loops: CDR1 SGHTA, CDR2 FQGNSA. The CDR3 here is CASSSPGGGGSNQPQHF. CDR3 nucleotide sequence: TGTGCCAGCAGCTCCCCGGGCGGGGGCGGTAGCAATCAGCCCCAGCATTTT. The variable domain in full, completed from reference TRBV7-2 and TRBJ1-5, reads GAGVSQSPSNKVTEKGKDVELRCDPISGHTALYWYRQSLGQGLEFLIYFQGNSAPDKSGLPSDRFSAERTGGSVSTLTIQRTQQEDSAVYLCASSSPGGGGSNQPQHFGDGTRLSIL.

The rearrangement uses TRBV2 and TRBJ1-2; D gene ambiguous. The CDR3 runs 13 residues. Trimming pared 9 bases from V and 2 bases from J, leaving 13 bases between. CDR1 and CDR2 (germline): SNHLY, FYNNEI. DNA for the CDR3: TGTGCCAGATATAGCCCGGAGAACTATGGCTACACCTTC. Translated: CARYSPENYGYTF.

The chain has TRBV6-4 and TRBJ1-5; 9 bases are shared with TRBD1. Germline values: CDR1 MRHNA, CDR2 SNTAGT. There are 16 residues in the CDR3. The J segment lost 4 bases and the V segment lost 7 bases, leaving 11 bases of the junction unmatched. CDR3 coding DNA: TGTGCCAGCACTGCGGGCCCCGGGACAGGGAATCAGCCCCAGCATTTT. Translating it yields CASTAGPGTGNQPQHF.

Regarding this clone: This sample also contains other DNA sequences that code for the same CDR3. The rearrangement links TRBV2 to TRBJ1-5, with 7 bases fitting TRBD1. This CDR3 comprises 14 residues. Trimming took 4 bases from V and 2 from J; bases not matched to a gene: 2. CDR1 is SNHLY, CDR2 FYNNEI, per germline. CDR3 DNA: TGTGCCAGCAGTGGTACAGGGGGCAATCAGCCCCAGCATTTT. Translating gives CASSGTGGNQPQHF.

This chain joins TRBV27 and TRBJ2-5, with 7 bases fitting TRBD2. CDR1 and CDR2 from the germline V gene are MNHEY and SMNVEV (reference sequence). Trimming cost V 3 bases and J 6 bases; bases outside gene matches: 4. This CDR3 spans 13 amino acids. CDR3 DNA sequence: TGTGCCAGCAGTTTTTGGGGGGGACAGACCCAGTACTTC. Its translation is CASSFWGGQTQYF.

The chain couples TRBV7-2 to TRBJ2-3, with 9 bases aligning to TRBD2. Germline CDR1 reads SGHTA; CDR2 reads FQGNSA. The ends lost 2 bases at V and 0 bases at J; junction bases unmatched: 9. The CDR3 has 18 amino acids. The CDR3 coding sequence is TGTGCCAGCAGCTTAATGTCCCTAGCGGGACAAAGCACAGATACGCAGTATTTT. Protein product: CASSLMSLAGQSTDTQYF.

V usage is TRBV7-8 and J usage is TRBJ1-2, with D perhaps matching TRBD1 (5 bases). Trimming left V 5 bases short and J 7 bases short, with 14 bases between. CDR3 length equals 13 residues. Germline CDR1 and CDR2: SGHVS and FQNEAQ. DNA of the CDR3: TGTGCCAGCAGCGAACGAACAGGATCTGGCTACACCTTC. Encoded protein: CASSERTGSGYTF.

J is TRBJ2-6 and V is TRBV18, with TRBD1 as a possible D gene (6 bases). V lost 0 bases to trimming and J lost 4 bases, with 7 bases between them. This CDR3 has 15 residues. Germline V lookup: CDR1 KGHSH, CDR2 LQKENI. The CDR3 sequence is CASSPPGTGANVLTF. CDR3 coding DNA: TGTGCCAGCTCACCACCCGGGACAGGGGCCAACGTCCTGACTTTC. Full variable domain (remainder filled in from reference TRBV18 and TRBJ2-6): NAGVMQNPRHLVRRRGQEARLRCSPMKGHSHVYWYRQLPEEGLKFMVYLQKENIIDESGMPKERFSAEFPKEGPSILRIQQVVRGDSAAYFCASSPPGTGANVLTFGAGSRLTVL.

The chain employs TRBV19 and TRBJ2-1; D is possibly TRBD2 (5 bases). The CDR3 runs to 16 residues. From germline, CDR1 is LNHDA and CDR2 SQIVND (reference sequence). Deletions cut 3 bases from V and 3 bases from J, with 15 bases between. The CDR3 here is CASSIRGFGFYNEQFF. CDR3 nucleotide sequence: TGTGCCAGTAGTATTCGGGGATTTGGGTTCTACAATGAGCAGTTCTTC.

A single count supports this clone. This chain links TRBV11-2 with TRBJ2-7, with TRBD1 as a possible D gene (5 bases). This CDR3 has 14 residues. Looked up from germline, CDR1 is SGHAT and CDR2 is FQNNGV. Trimming stripped 4 bases from V and 3 bases from J, with 13 bases between. The CDR3 sequence: CASSYDRRYYEQYF. CDR3 coding DNA: TGTGCCAGCAGCTATGACAGAAGGTACTACGAGCAGTACTTC.

This clone was observed once. Mismatch with germline at one junction end may stem from a read error. The J gene is TRBJ2-6, the V gene TRBV5-1; D possibly corresponds to TRBD2 (6 bases). The CDR3 is 17 amino acids. Germline CDR1 reads SGHRS; CDR2 reads YFSETQ. The CDR3 DNA follows: TGCGCCAGCACCTTGATACCAGGGACTTCTGGGGCCAACGTCCTGACTTTC. Translating gives CASTLIPGTSGANVLTF.

The chain recombines TRBV19 with TRBJ1-4; tentatively, D is TRBD1 (6 bases). Trimming removed 4 bases from V and 2 bases from J, with 17 bases in between. The CDR3 loop spans 17 amino acids. Germline V CDR1 and CDR2: LNHDA, SQIVND (reference sequence). Here the CDR3 DNA reads TGTGCCAGTAGTAATTACAGGGATCCAGCTACTAATGAAAAACTGTTTTTT. Its protein is CASSNYRDPATNEKLFF.

CDR3 nucleotide sequence: TGTGCCAGCAGCAGACAGGGGGCCTACGAGCAGTACTTC. Translating it yields CASSRQGAYEQYF. The J gene is TRBJ2-7, the V gene TRBV7-8; 9 bases match TRBD1. The CDR3 totals 13 residues. The V gene's germline CDR1 is SGHVS and CDR2 FQNEAQ. V lost 5 bases to trimming and J lost 2 bases; unmatched junction nucleotides: 1. The full variable domain, with the rest looked up from reference TRBV7-8 and TRBJ2-7, is GAGVSQSPRYKVAKRGQDVALRCDPISGHVSLFWYQQALGQGPEFLTYFQNEAQLDKSGLPSDRFFAERPEGSVSTLKIQRTQQEDSAVYLCASSRQGAYEQYFGPGTRLTVT.

This chain links TRBV6-5 with TRBJ1-5, with 7 bases fitting TRBD1. This CDR3 comprises 16 residues. The junction had 6 bases not matched to a gene; V was cut back by 3 bases and J by 1 base. Germline loops: CDR1 MNHEY, CDR2 SVGAGI. The CDR3 sequence: CASSYFDRESNQPQHF. CDR3 coding DNA: TGTGCCAGCAGTTATTTTGACAGGGAAAGCAATCAGCCCCAGCATTTT.

The CDR3 reads CASGQLQGIFNEQFF. The DNA of the CDR3 is TGTGCCAGCGGACAATTGCAGGGGATCTTCAATGAGCAGTTCTTC. The chain combines TRBV5-6 with TRBJ2-1, with D perhaps matching TRBD1 (6 bases). CDR3 length: 15 amino acids. The germline CDR1 and CDR2 sequences are SGHDT and YYEEEE. Trimming took off 7 bases at V and 6 bases at J, with 20 bases between the two ends.

The chain joins TRBV7-3 to TRBJ2-3; D may be TRBD1 (5 bases). The CDR3 extends over 14 amino acids. CDR1 is SGHTA and CDR2 is FQGTGA in the germline V gene. The V end was cut by 0 bases, the J end by 3 bases, with 7 bases between. Here the CDR3 DNA reads TGTGCCAGCAGCTTAACCCGACAGACAGATACGCAGTATTTT. It specifies CASSLTRQTDTQYF.

The V gene is TRBV19, the J gene TRBJ1-5; the match to TRBD1 covers 8 bases. The CDR3 spans 17 residues. With 5 bases clipped from V and 0 bases from J, the junction kept 9 bases outside the gene matches. CDR1 is LNHDA and CDR2 is SQIVND in the germline V gene (reference sequence). The CDR3 nucleotides are TGTGCCAGTAGTCCAGACGGGACAGGTTATAGCAATCAGCCCCAGCATTTT. Its translation is CASSPDGTGYSNQPQHF.

The rearrangement joins TRBV18 to TRBJ1-2, with D hard to call. Germline V gene data show CDR1 as KGHSH and CDR2 as LQKENI. V was clipped by 6 bases and J by 2 bases, with 10 bases between them. The CDR3 totals 13 residues. The CDR3 nucleotides are TGTGCCAGCTCCCGGGAAGAAAACTATGGCTACACCTTC. It encodes CASSREENYGYTF.

The rearrangement uses TRBV28 and TRBJ1-1; 8 bases match TRBD1. The CDR3 spans 15 residues. J was trimmed by 1 base and V by 5 bases; bases with no gene match: 6. Germline assignment: CDR1 MDHEN and CDR2 SYDVKM. The CDR3 protein is CASSPPGQANTEAFF. In nucleotides, the CDR3 is TGTGCCAGCAGTCCCCCGGGACAGGCGAACACTGAAGCTTTCTTT. Full variable domain (remainder filled in from reference TRBV28 and TRBJ1-1): DVKVTQSSRYLVKRTGEKVFLECVQDMDHENMFWYRQDPGLGLRLIYFSYDVKMKEKGDIPEGYSVSREKKERFSLILESASTNQTSMYLCASSPPGQANTEAFFGQGTRLTVV.

Here the CDR3 reads CASSLADPGGYTF. The DNA of the CDR3 is TGTGCCAGCAGCTTGGCCGATCCAGGAGGCTACACCTTC. The chain is built from TRBV5-5 and TRBJ1-2; D remains unclear. V lost 0 bases and J 8 bases, leaving 11 bases between the germline ends. Germline-derived CDR1 and CDR2 are SGHKS and YYEKEE (reference sequence). The CDR3 sequence is 13 residues long.

The V gene is TRBV9, the J gene TRBJ1-2, with D unclear. CDR3 length equals 15 residues. Between the trimmed V and J ends, which lost 1 base and 6 bases, there was a span of 16 bases. Germline CDR1 and CDR2: SGDLS and YYNGEE. The CDR3 DNA sequence: TGTGCCAGCAGCGTACATGAGGGTGTGATAGATGGCTACACCTTC. Encoded protein: CASSVHEGVIDGYTF.

The sample holds one count of this clone. The chain combines TRBV2 with TRBJ1-1, with 11 bases lining up with TRBD1. The trim removed 10 bases at V and 5 bases at J, leaving 6 bases unmatched. The CDR3 spans 13 residues. Germline V gene data show CDR1 as SNHLY and CDR2 as FYNNEI. In nucleotides, the CDR3 is TGTGCCACCCGGGACAGGGGGATGACTGAAGCTTTCTTT. Amino acid sequence: CATRDRGMTEAFF.

The CDR3 DNA is TGTGCCAGCAGTTCGACAGGGGGTGGCTATGGCTACACCTTC. As protein: CASSSTGGGYGYTF. V is TRBV28 and J is TRBJ1-2, with TRBD1 matching 9 bases. With V trimmed by 4 bases and J by 4 bases, 4 bases remained unmatched. The CDR3 runs to 14 residues. Germline values: CDR1 MDHEN, CDR2 SYDVKM.

This clone appeared many times. V gene TRBV28 combines with J gene TRBJ1-2; D is uncertain. V gave up 2 bases and J gave up 6 bases, with 7 bases separating them. This CDR3 is 12 amino acids long. Germline CDR1 is MDHEN and CDR2 is SYDVKM. This CDR3 is CASSLTGDGYTF. The CDR3 DNA follows: TGTGCCAGCAGTTTAACCGGGGATGGCTACACCTTC.

CDR3 in amino acids: CAWSVPDYEQYF. The DNA of the CDR3 is TGTGCCTGGAGTGTACCAGATTACGAGCAGTACTTC. J is TRBJ2-7 and V is TRBV30; no clear D gene. Germline CDR1 GTSNPN, CDR2 SVGIG (reference sequence). The CDR3 extends over 12 amino acids. With 0 bases removed from V and 4 bases from J, the gap between germline ends came to 7 bases.

J is TRBJ1-1 and V is TRBV5-4, with D possibly being TRBD1 (6 bases). Trimming left V 2 bases short and J 5 bases short, with 10 bases between. The germline CDR1 and CDR2 sequences are SGHNT and YYREEE (reference sequence). This CDR3 is built from 13 residues. The CDR3 loop reads CASSLRGGTEAFF. The DNA of the CDR3 is TGTGCCAGCAGCTTAAGGGGGGGAACTGAAGCTTTCTTT.

In this sample, this clone turned up once. At one end the junction does not follow the germline gene, possibly because of a read error. The chain employs TRBV7-7 and TRBJ2-7; D unclear. CDR1 is SSHAT, CDR2 FNYEAQ, per germline (reference sequence). CDR3 size: 14 residues. CDR3 sequence (DNA): TGTGCTAGCAGCTTAACACTTGCTCCGACAGAGCAGTACTTC. As protein: CASSLTLAPTEQYF.